The 18 T cell receptor beta chains in this list originate from one sample, sequenced in a study of blood T cell repertoires in COVID-19. Assay used: immunoSEQ multiplex PCR; TCRdb lists only in-frame clones, some missing. The sample has about 210,000 clones, roughly nine tenths seen once. Sequenced input: peripheral blood. The receptors were sampled from a man aged 40-49 years with acute or convalescent COVID-19.

This clone was observed a handful of times. The rearrangement links TRBV6-2 or TRBV6-3 to TRBJ2-6; perhaps TRBD1 as D (6 bases). Germline V gene sequence: CDR1 MNHEY, CDR2 SVGEGT. V dropped 5 bases and J dropped 2 bases, with 10 bases sitting between them. The CDR3 totals 15 residues. For the CDR3, the DNA is TGTGCCAGCAGTACAGGGAGCGCTGGGGCCAACGTCCTGACTTTC. This gives the protein CASSTGSAGANVLTF.

The chain employs TRBV7-9 and TRBJ2-7; TRBD1 aligns across 7 bases. Germline assignment: CDR1 SEHNR and CDR2 FQNEAQ (reference sequence). Trimming removed 3 bases from V and 1 base from J; junction bases left unmatched: 3. CDR3 size: 14 residues. The DNA of the CDR3 is TGTGCCAGCAGCTTCGAGACAGGGTCCTACGAGCAGTACTTC. As protein: CASSFETGSYEQYF.

This chain joins TRBV7-2 and TRBJ2-7; perhaps TRBD1 as D (5 bases). The V end was cut by 3 bases, the J end by 2 bases, with 11 bases between. The CDR3 consists of 14 residues. In germline, CDR1 is SGHTA, CDR2 FQGNSA. The CDR3: CASSFDRQPYEQYF. CDR3 bases: TGTGCCAGCAGCTTTGACAGACAACCCTACGAGCAGTACTTC.

The CDR3 here is CAWTQGGQGRQPQHF. The DNA of the CDR3 is TGTGCCTGGACCCAAGGGGGACAGGGACGTCAGCCCCAGCATTTT. The chain is built from TRBV30 and TRBJ1-5; 9 bases map to TRBD1. CDR3 size: 15 residues. Germline V CDR1 and CDR2: GTSNPN, SVGIG (reference sequence). With V trimmed by 4 bases and J by 6 bases, 10 bases remained unmatched.

In its sample, this clone was seen a few times. The chain combines TRBV7-2 with TRBJ2-2; 12 bases fit TRBD2. J lost 1 base, V lost 6 bases, and 3 bases had no gene match. From germline, CDR1 is SGHTA and CDR2 FQGNSA. The CDR3 is 16 amino acids. In DNA form, the CDR3 reads TGTGCCAGCAGTACTAGCGGGGGGCTGAACACCGGGGAGCTGTTTTTT. Translated: CASSTSGGLNTGELFF.

This clone occurred a few times. This chain connects TRBV9 to TRBJ2-1, with D tentatively TRBD1 (6 bases). This CDR3 has 12 amino acids. Trimming took off 0 bases at V and 10 bases at J, with 8 bases between the two ends. CDR1 and CDR2 (germline): SGDLS, YYNGEE. Here the CDR3 reads CASSVDQGEQFF. CDR3 DNA: TGTGCCAGCAGCGTAGACCAGGGGGAGCAGTTCTTC.

The chain is built from TRBV30 and TRBJ1-5; tentative D call: TRBD1 (5 bases). Trimming cost V 1 base and J 6 bases, with 10 bases left between them. The CDR3 totals 13 residues. Per the germline V gene, CDR1 is GTSNPN and CDR2 is SVGIG (reference sequence). The DNA for the CDR3 is TGTGCCTGGAGTGGGGGGAGGGGTCAGCCCCAGCATTTT. This translates into CAWSGGRGQPQHF.

V gene TRBV24-1 combines with J gene TRBJ2-3; D may be TRBD2 (5 bases). The CDR3 runs 13 residues. Between the trimmed V and J ends, which lost 7 bases and 0 bases, there was a span of 7 bases. CDR1 is KGHDR and CDR2 is SFDVKD in the germline V gene. CDR3 loop: CATRPGSTDTQYF. Here the CDR3 DNA reads TGTGCCACCAGGCCGGGAAGCACAGATACGCAGTATTTT.

In this sample, this clone turned up a few times. The chain has TRBV20-1 and TRBJ2-7; a weak D match, TRBD1 (6 bases). The CDR3 length is 14 residues. The germline V gene encodes CDR1 DFQATT and CDR2 SNEGSKA (reference sequence). The V and J ends lost 3 bases and 4 bases respectively, with 16 bases between them. Here the CDR3 DNA reads TGCAGTGCTAGTGGTGGGGCAGGGGTTTACGAGCAGTACTTC. Translating gives CSASGGAGVYEQYF.

This clone was seen only once. The V gene is TRBV9, the J gene TRBJ1-2, with D uncertain. Germline V gene sequence: CDR1 SGDLS, CDR2 YYNGEE. The CDR3 sequence is 14 residues long. Trimming took off 0 bases at V and 3 bases at J, with 9 bases between the two ends. CDR3 loop: CASSVGKDYYGYTF. The CDR3 DNA reads TGTGCCAGCAGCGTAGGAAAGGACTACTATGGCTACACCTTC. Complete variable domain (other parts from reference TRBV9 and TRBJ1-2): DSGVTQTPKHLITATGQRVTLRCSPRSGDLSVYWYQQSLDQGLQFLIQYYNGEERAKGNILERFSAQQFPDLHSELNLSSLELGDSALYFCASSVGKDYYGYTFGSGTRLTVV.

This chain connects TRBV28 to TRBJ2-7, with 8 nucleotides matching TRBD2. This CDR3 has 15 residues. J lost 9 bases, V lost 5 bases, and 15 bases had no gene match. Germline V gene data show CDR1 as MDHEN and CDR2 as SYDVKM. CDR3 coding DNA: TGTGCCAGCAGTGCAAGCGGGAGTTATACCCTTGGGCAGTACTTC. This codes for CASSASGSYTLGQYF.

This clone was seen a single time. V usage is TRBV7-2 and J usage is TRBJ2-6; TRBD1 matches at 7 bases. The CDR3 length is 15 residues. J lost 1 base, V lost 3 bases, and 0 bases had no gene match. CDR1 is SGHTA, CDR2 FQGNSA, per germline. CDR3 in amino acids: CASSLGQSGANVLTF. The CDR3 nucleotides are TGTGCCAGCAGCTTGGGACAGTCTGGGGCCAACGTCCTGACTTTC.

The J gene is TRBJ1-1, the V gene TRBV18, with TRBD1 identical over 7 bases. Looked up from germline, CDR1 is KGHSH and CDR2 is LQKENI. This CDR3 comprises 14 residues. The junction had 7 bases not matched to a gene; V was cut back by 8 bases and J by 1 base. The CDR3 here is CASREGAGNTEAFF. CDR3 DNA: TGTGCCAGCCGAGAGGGGGCGGGGAACACTGAAGCTTTCTTT.

The chain has TRBV6-5 and TRBJ1-5; D remains unclear. Trimming pared 6 bases from V and 2 bases from J, leaving 14 bases between. The germline CDR1 and CDR2 sequences are MNHEY and SVGAGI. The CDR3 runs to 15 residues. CDR3 sequence: CASSLLGDGNQPQHF. CDR3 nucleotide sequence: TGTGCCAGCAGCCTTTTGGGAGACGGCAATCAGCCCCAGCATTTT.

V usage is TRBV4-2 and J usage is TRBJ1-2; weak D call: TRBD1 (5 bases). Trimming shortened V by 1 base and J by 4 bases, and 16 bases separated the two germline ends. Per germline, CDR1 LGHNA and CDR2 YNFKEQ. This CDR3 region has 16 residues. CDR3 DNA sequence: TGTGCCAGCAGCCAAGGAATGGGGGAGGAGGTCTATGGCTACACCTTC. As protein: CASSQGMGEEVYGYTF.

The chain joins TRBV14 to TRBJ2-2; D perhaps matches TRBD2 (6 bases). This CDR3 has 13 residues. CDR1 SGHDN and CDR2 FVKESK come from the germline V gene. V lost 4 bases, J lost 6 bases, and 9 bases lay in between. The CDR3 loop is CASSPAGPGELFF. The CDR3 DNA sequence: TGTGCCAGCAGCCCCGCGGGGCCCGGGGAGCTGTTTTTT.

This clone was seen a single time. CDR3: CASSFESNEQFF. The CDR3, as DNA: TGCGCCAGCAGCTTTGAGAGTAATGAGCAGTTCTTC. J is TRBJ2-1 and V is TRBV5-1, with D unclear. Per germline, CDR1 SGHRS and CDR2 YFSETQ. V gave up 2 bases and J gave up 7 bases, with 7 bases separating them. There are 12 residues in the CDR3.

The CDR3 here is CASSQLSGGGIYEQYF. The CDR3 region has the DNA TGCGCCAGCAGCCAACTTAGCGGGGGAGGGATTTACGAGCAGTACTTC. The chain has TRBV5-1 and TRBJ2-7, with 9 positions matching TRBD2. V lost 4 bases and J lost 4; bases outside the gene matches: 12. Germline V CDR1 and CDR2: SGHRS, YFSETQ. This CDR3 contains 16 residues.